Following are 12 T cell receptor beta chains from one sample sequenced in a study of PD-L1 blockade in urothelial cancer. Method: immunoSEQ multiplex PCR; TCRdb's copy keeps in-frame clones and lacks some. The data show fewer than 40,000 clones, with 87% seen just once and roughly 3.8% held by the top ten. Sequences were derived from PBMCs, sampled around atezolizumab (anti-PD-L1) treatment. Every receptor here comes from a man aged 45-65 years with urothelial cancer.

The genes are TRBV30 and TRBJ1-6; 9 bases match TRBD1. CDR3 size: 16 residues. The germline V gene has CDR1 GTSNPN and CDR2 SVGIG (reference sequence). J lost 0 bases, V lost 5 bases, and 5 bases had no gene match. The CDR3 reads CAWGTGSSSYNSPLHF. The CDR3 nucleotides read TGTGCCTGGGGGACAGGGTCGAGCTCCTATAATTCACCCCTCCACTTT.

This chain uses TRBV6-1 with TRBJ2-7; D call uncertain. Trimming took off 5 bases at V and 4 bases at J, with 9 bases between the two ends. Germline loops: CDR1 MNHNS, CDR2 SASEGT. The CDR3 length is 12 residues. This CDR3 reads CASSQQRYEQYF. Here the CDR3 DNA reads TGTGCCAGCAGTCAACAGAGATACGAGCAGTACTTC.

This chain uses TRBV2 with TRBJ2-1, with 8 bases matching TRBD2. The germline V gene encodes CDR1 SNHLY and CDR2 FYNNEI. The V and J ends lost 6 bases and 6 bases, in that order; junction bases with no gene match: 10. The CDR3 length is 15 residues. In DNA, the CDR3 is TGTGCCAGCAGAAAACCGGGACTAGTCGGCAATGAGCAGTTCTTC. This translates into CASRKPGLVGNEQFF. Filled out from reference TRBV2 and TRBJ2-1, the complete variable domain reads EPEVTQTPSHQVTQMGQEVILRCVPISNHLYFYWYRQILGQKVEFLVSFYNNEISEKSEIFDDQFSVERPDGSNFTLKIRSTKLEDSAMYFCASRKPGLVGNEQFFGPGTRLTVL.

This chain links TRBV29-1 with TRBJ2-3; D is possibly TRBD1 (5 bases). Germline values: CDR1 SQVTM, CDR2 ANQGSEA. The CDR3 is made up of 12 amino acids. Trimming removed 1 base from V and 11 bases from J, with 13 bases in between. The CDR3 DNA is TGCAGCGTTGAAGTCGAGGCAGGGCTGCAGTATTTT. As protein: CSVEVEAGLQYF.

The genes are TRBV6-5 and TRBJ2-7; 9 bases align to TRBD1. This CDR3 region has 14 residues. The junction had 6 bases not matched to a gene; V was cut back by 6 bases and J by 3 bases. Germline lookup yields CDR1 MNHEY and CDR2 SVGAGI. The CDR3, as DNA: TGTGCCAGCAGGAACCGGGACAGGGACTACGAGCAGTACTTC. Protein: CASRNRDRDYEQYF.

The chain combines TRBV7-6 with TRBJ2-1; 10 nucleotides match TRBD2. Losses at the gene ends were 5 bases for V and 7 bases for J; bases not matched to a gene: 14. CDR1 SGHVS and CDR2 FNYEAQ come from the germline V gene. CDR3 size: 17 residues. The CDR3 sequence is CASSKKDRLAGVNEQFF. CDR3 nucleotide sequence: TGTGCCAGCAGCAAAAAGGATAGGCTAGCGGGAGTAAATGAGCAGTTCTTC.

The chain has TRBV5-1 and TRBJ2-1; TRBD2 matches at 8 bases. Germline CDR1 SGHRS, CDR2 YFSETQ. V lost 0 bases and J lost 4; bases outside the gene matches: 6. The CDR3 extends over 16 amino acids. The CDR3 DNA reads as TGCGCCAGCAGCTTGGATCCTAGCGGGCCTTACAATGAGCAGTTCTTC. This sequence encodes CASSLDPSGPYNEQFF.

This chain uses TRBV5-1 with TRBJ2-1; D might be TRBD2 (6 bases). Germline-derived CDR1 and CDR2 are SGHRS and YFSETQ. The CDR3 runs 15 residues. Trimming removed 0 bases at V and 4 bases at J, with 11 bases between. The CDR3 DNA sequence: TGCGCCAGCAGCTTGGACAGGACTACTTACAATGAGCAGTTCTTC. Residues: CASSLDRTTYNEQFF.

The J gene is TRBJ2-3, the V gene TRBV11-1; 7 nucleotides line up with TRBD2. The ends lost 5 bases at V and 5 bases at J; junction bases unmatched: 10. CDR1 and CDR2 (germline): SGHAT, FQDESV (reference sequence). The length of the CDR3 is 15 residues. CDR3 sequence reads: CASSPERRGKDTQYF. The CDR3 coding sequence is TGTGCCAGCAGCCCAGAGAGGCGGGGGAAAGATACGCAGTATTTT.

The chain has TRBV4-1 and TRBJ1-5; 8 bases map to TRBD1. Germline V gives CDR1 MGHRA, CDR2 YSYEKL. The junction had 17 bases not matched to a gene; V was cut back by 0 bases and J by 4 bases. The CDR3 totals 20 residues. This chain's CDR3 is CASSQERGGDRLTENQPQHF. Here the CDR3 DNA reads TGCGCCAGCAGCCAAGAGCGGGGCGGGGACAGGTTAACCGAAAATCAGCCCCAGCATTTT.

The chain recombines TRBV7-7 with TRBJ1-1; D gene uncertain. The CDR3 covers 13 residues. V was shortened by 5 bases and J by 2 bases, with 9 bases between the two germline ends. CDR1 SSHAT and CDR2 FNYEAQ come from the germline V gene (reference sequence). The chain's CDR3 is CASSAQENTEAFF. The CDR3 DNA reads TGTGCCAGCAGCGCTCAGGAAAACACTGAAGCTTTCTTT.

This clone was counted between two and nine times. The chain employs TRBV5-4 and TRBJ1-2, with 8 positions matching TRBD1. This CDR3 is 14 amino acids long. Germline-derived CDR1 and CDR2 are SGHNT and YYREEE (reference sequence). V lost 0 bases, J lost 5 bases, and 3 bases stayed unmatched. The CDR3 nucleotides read TGTGCCAGCAGCTTGGGGACAGGGTGGTATGGCTACACCTTC. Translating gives CASSLGTGWYGYTF.